These 19 T cell receptor beta chains share one sample of origin, sequenced in a study of human T cells and chemical hapten exposure. The sample's time point: patch test 1, 2 weeks after DPC sensitization. Treatment reported: therapeutic diphenylcyclopropenone sensitization with weekly scalp DPC. Using its own MiXCR run on the RACE reads, TCRdb lists one record per CDR3 protein. The sample includes about 120,000 distinct CDR3 sequences, around an eighth of them seen just once. The sequencing used whole blood, collected in connection with sensitization to the hapten diphenylcyclopropenone (DPC). These receptors were obtained from a woman in her forties or fifties with alopecia areata. Some clones in this sample may be carry-over from other donors' samples.

This clonotype came up a few times. The rearrangement uses TRBV6-5 and TRBJ2-1; D is perhaps TRBD1 or TRBD2 (6 bases each). V lost 6 bases, J lost 5 bases, and 14 bases lay in between. The length of the CDR3 is 14 residues. Germline V gene data show CDR1 as MNHEY and CDR2 as SVGAGI. CDR3 loop: CASSKRGPDNEQFF. The CDR3 coding sequence is TGTGCCAGCAGCAAACGGGGGCCTGACAATGAGCAGTTCTTC.

This chain links TRBV20-1 with TRBJ2-3; a possible D gene is TRBD1 (5 bases). This CDR3 is built from 13 residues. Germline lookup yields CDR1 DFQATT and CDR2 SNEGSKA (reference sequence). The ends were cut back, 6 bases at V and 1 base at J, with 11 bases in the middle. The CDR3 spells CSARTIGTDTQYF. The CDR3 nucleotides read TGCAGTGCCAGGACAATCGGCACAGATACGCAGTATTTT.

Turning to this clonotype: A much larger clone is a single base away; this may be a read error. The chain recombines TRBV7-9 with TRBJ2-1, with D possibly TRBD2 on 5 matching bases. The CDR3 is 13 residues long. Per the germline V gene, CDR1 is SEHNR and CDR2 is FQNEAQ (reference sequence). CDR3: CASSSPRSWEQLF. CDR3 in DNA: TGTGCCAGCAGCTCCCCCCGATCTTGGGAGCAGCTCTTC.

The V call is TRBV2, the J call TRBJ2-1; D possibly uses TRBD1 or TRBD2 (5 bases each). Germline V gene lookup returns CDR1 SNHLY and CDR2 FYNNEI. This CDR3 contains 15 residues. Trimming removed 5 bases at V and 9 bases at J, with 20 bases between. The CDR3 nucleotides read TGTGCCAGCAGTTATGAGACAGTGGGGGTGCGTGAGCAGTTCTTC. Its translation is CASSYETVGVREQFF.

The CDR3 DNA reads TGCAGCGTTGAAGGGGTCGCGGACAGACTCAACTATGGCTACACCTTC. Encoded protein: CSVEGVADRLNYGYTF. The chain joins TRBV29-1 to TRBJ1-2; a possible D gene is TRBD1 (6 bases). Germline CDR1 reads SQVTM; CDR2 reads ANQGSEA. CDR3 size: 16 residues. V lost 1 base, J lost 2 bases, and 17 bases lay in between.

V gene TRBV5-1 combines with J gene TRBJ1-4; D perhaps matches TRBD1 (6 bases). Per the germline V gene, CDR1 is SGHRS and CDR2 is YFSETQ. Trimming took off 2 bases at V and 7 bases at J, with 24 bases between the two ends. This CDR3 contains 18 residues. The CDR3 region has the DNA TGCGCCAGCAGCTTTCGGCCGACAGGAGCCGACGTGGCTGAAAAACTGTTTTTT. It is translated as CASSFRPTGADVAEKLFF. The full variable domain, in which reference TRBV5-1 and TRBJ1-4 provide the parts outside the CDR3, is KAGVTQTPRYLIKTRGQQVTLSCSPISGHRSVSWYQQTPGQGLQFLFEYFSETQRNKGNFPGRFSGRQFSNSRSEMNVSTLELGDSALYLCASSFRPTGADVAEKLFFGSGTQLSVL.

Ten or more counts support this clonotype. This sequence joins TRBV6-5 and TRBJ1-2, with 8 nucleotides matching TRBD1. This CDR3 comprises 15 residues. V lost 2 bases to trimming and J lost 5 bases; unmatched junction nucleotides: 7. Per germline, CDR1 MNHEY and CDR2 SVGAGI. CDR3: CASSYQRTGNYGYTF. CDR3 DNA: TGTGCCAGCAGTTACCAACGGACAGGGAATTATGGCTACACCTTC.

In its sample, this clonotype was seen many times. The rearrangement joins TRBV7-9 to TRBJ1-3, with 8 bases that match TRBD1. This CDR3 contains 16 residues. With V trimmed by 0 bases and J by 6 bases, 7 bases remained unmatched. The V gene's germline CDR1 is SEHNR and CDR2 FQNEAQ (reference sequence). CDR3 sequence: CASSLAPSTGENTIYF. The CDR3 DNA follows: TGTGCCAGCAGCTTAGCGCCGTCGACAGGGGAAAACACCATATATTTT.

This clonotype was detected a few times. The chain joins TRBV15 to TRBJ2-4, with 9 bases aligning to TRBD1. Germline CDR1 LNHNV, CDR2 YYDKDF (reference sequence). The CDR3 has 17 amino acids. V trimming: 3 bases; J trimming: 0 bases; junction bases outside the gene matches: 6. The CDR3 loop is CATSRGTGSVAKNIQYF. As DNA, the CDR3 is TGTGCCACCAGCAGGGGGACAGGGAGCGTAGCCAAAAACATTCAGTACTTC.

This chain connects TRBV11-2 to TRBJ2-5; the D is unclear. From germline, CDR1 is SGHAT and CDR2 FQNNGV. Trimming shortened V by 5 bases and J by 5 bases, and 15 bases separated the two germline ends. The CDR3 covers 14 residues. As DNA, the CDR3 is TGTGCCAGCAGCGCCCCTGGCCGGCTCGAGACCCAGTACTTC. Amino acid sequence: CASSAPGRLETQYF. The full variable domain, completed using reference TRBV11-2 and TRBJ2-5, is EAGVAQSPRYKIIEKRQSVAFWCNPISGHATLYWYQQILGQGPKLLIQFQNNGVVDDSQLPKDRFSAERLKGVDSTLKIQPAKLEDSAVYLCASSAPGRLETQYFGPGTRLLVL.

This clonotype was seen a few times. This chain joins TRBV5-5 and TRBJ2-1; the D is unclear. Germline values: CDR1 SGHKS, CDR2 YYEKEE (reference sequence). Trimming took off 0 bases at V and 2 bases at J, with 9 bases between the two ends. The CDR3 totals 15 residues. The CDR3 nucleotides read TGTGCCAGCAGCTTGGGGCTTGGAACCTACAATGAGCAGTTCTTC. Residues: CASSLGLGTYNEQFF.

The chain has TRBV20-1 and TRBJ1-2; D not certain. This CDR3 region has 12 residues. The germline gives CDR1 DFQATT, CDR2 SNEGSKA (reference sequence). The ends were cut back, 6 bases at V and 1 base at J, with 9 bases in the middle. The CDR3 loop reads CSAAGSNYGYTF. In DNA form, the CDR3 reads TGCAGTGCAGCCGGGAGTAACTATGGCTACACCTTC.

The genes are TRBV4-1 and TRBJ1-5; D may be TRBD1 (5 bases). This CDR3 region has 17 residues. Trimming removed 0 bases from V and 3 bases from J, with 15 bases in between. Germline V gene lookup returns CDR1 MGHRA and CDR2 YSYEKL. The CDR3 nucleotides read TGCGCCAGCAGCCAAGATACGGAGACAGACATCAATCAGCCCCAGCATTTT. Its translation: CASSQDTETDINQPQHF.

This rearrangement joins TRBV28 to TRBJ2-3; TRBD1 aligns across 7 bases. V was clipped by 6 bases and J by 3 bases; unmatched bases: 9. Germline lookup yields CDR1 MDHEN and CDR2 SYDVKM. This CDR3 contains 15 residues. CDR3 sequence: CASSWDLQGTDTQYF. The CDR3 DNA follows: TGTGCCAGCAGCTGGGATTTACAGGGGACAGATACGCAGTATTTT.

This clonotype has more than one count but fewer than ten. This sequence joins TRBV11-2 and TRBJ1-2, with no clear D. Germline assignment: CDR1 SGHAT and CDR2 FQNNGV. CDR3 length: 14 amino acids. Trimming took off 1 base at V and 8 bases at J, with 14 bases between the two ends. Here the CDR3 reads CASSLGQETRGYTF. As DNA, the CDR3 is TGTGCCAGCAGCTTAGGACAAGAAACGCGGGGCTACACCTTC.

There are many counts of this clonotype. The V call is TRBV2, the J call TRBJ2-7; 9 nucleotides align to TRBD1. J was trimmed by 5 bases and V by 6 bases; bases with no gene match: 5. This CDR3 has 13 amino acids. Germline CDR1 reads SNHLY; CDR2 reads FYNNEI. DNA for the CDR3: TGTGCCAGCAGCGCGGACAGGGGACACGAGCAGTACTTC. This gives the protein CASSADRGHEQYF.

In its sample, this clonotype was seen a few times. This rearrangement joins TRBV9 to TRBJ2-6; 7 nucleotides line up with TRBD1. CDR3 size: 13 residues. V trimming: 3 bases; J trimming: 9 bases; junction bases outside the gene matches: 3. Germline loops: CDR1 SGDLS, CDR2 YYNGEE. In nucleotides, the CDR3 is TGTGCCAGCAGCGGACAGGGTTTCAACGTCCTGACTTTC. Amino acid sequence: CASSGQGFNVLTF.

The rearrangement uses TRBV18 and TRBJ2-7; D is undetermined. V shed 2 bases and J shed 3 bases, with 14 bases lying between them. The CDR3 loop spans 15 amino acids. Germline V lookup: CDR1 KGHSH, CDR2 LQKENI. CDR3 in amino acids: CASSPSKGVNYEQYF. Written as DNA, the CDR3 is TGTGCCAGCTCACCAAGTAAGGGTGTCAACTACGAGCAGTACTTC.

At least ten counts were recorded for this clonotype. The chain has TRBV6-2 or TRBV6-3 and TRBJ2-3, with no clear D. Germline V gene data show CDR1 as MNHEY and CDR2 as SVGEGT. The CDR3 is 12 residues long. Trimming took 6 bases from V and 6 from J, leaving 10 bases between them. CDR3 DNA: TGTGCCAGCAGCCCCAGTGATGATACGCAGTATTTT. Its translation is CASSPSDDTQYF.